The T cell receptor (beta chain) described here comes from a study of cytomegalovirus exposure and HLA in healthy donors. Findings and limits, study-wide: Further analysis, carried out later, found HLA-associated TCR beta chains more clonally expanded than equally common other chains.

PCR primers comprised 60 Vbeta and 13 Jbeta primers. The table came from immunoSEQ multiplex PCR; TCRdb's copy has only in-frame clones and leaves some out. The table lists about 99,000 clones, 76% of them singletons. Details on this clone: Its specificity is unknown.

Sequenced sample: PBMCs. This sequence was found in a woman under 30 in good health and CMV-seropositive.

This CDR3 is CASSLVLAGNNEQFF. The CDR3 coding sequence is TGTGCCAGCAGCTTAGTACTAGCGGGAAACAATGAGCAGTTCTTC. The V call is TRBV7-2, the J call TRBJ2-1; 10 bases are a match to TRBD2. Germline CDR1 SGHTA, CDR2 FQGNSA. The V gene end was trimmed by 1 base and the J gene end by 5 bases; junction bases not matched to a gene: 2. This CDR3 is built from 15 residues.